This T cell receptor beta chain comes out of a study of T-cell reconstitution after alpha-beta-depleted transplantation in children (dated by TCRdb to the mid-2010s). With respect to the entire study: Using TCR repertoire profiling, the study quantitatively followed how T-cell immune reconstitution unfolded in children after TCRalphabeta/CD19-depleted allogeneic hematopoietic cell transplantation.

As regards this clonotype: Which antigen it targets is not known. The input lacks base qualities; no much larger clone sits a single base away.

Receptors were amplified or captured by PCR. Reads for this sample came from an Illumina HiSeq 2500. TCR libraries were prepared with molecular barcoding, using unique molecular identifiers to normalize TCRbeta repertoire quantification. The public reads were run again by TCRdb, first through fastp at Q25 and then through MiXCR, and only productive beta chains were kept. For every CDR3 protein sequence, its rows merge into one entry that carries the most common genes and DNA. In all, the sample holds 90,000 to 130,000 distinct CDR3 sequences, and approximately 10% of those were seen once. The ten biggest clones cover about 7.3% of the sample. From the germline V gene (reference sequence), CDR1 is SGHKS and CDR2 is YYEKEE. The CDR3 runs 16 amino acids, cysteine and phenylalanine included. The retained sequence is limited to the CDR3, 48 bases, with the frame set at the first base. Between the V and J ends, shortened by 4 bases and 1 base respectively, the junction contains 14 bases.

The sequence was collected from a human donor who donated a stem cell graft to a child with acute lymphoblastic leukemia. Here the chain combines TRBV5-5 and TRBJ2-2; 6 matching bases give a weak D call of TRBD2. Here the sequenced sample was PBMCs from the stem cell graft donor, taken from the stem cell graft. In nucleotides, the sequence is TGTGCCAGCAGCCCCTATACGGGGGTGAACACCGGGGAGCTGTTTTTT. Its amino acids are CASSPYTGVNTGELFF.